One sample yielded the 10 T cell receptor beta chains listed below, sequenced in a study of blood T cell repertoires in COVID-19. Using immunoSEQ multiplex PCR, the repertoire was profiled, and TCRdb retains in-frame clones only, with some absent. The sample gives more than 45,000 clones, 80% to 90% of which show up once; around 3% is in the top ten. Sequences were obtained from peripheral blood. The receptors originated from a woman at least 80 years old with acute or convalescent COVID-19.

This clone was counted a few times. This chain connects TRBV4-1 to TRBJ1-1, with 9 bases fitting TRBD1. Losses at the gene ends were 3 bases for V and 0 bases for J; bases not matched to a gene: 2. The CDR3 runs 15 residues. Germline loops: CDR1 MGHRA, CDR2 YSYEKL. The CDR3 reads CASSQGQGLNTEAFF. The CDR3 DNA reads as TGCGCCAGCAGCCAGGGACAGGGTTTGAACACTGAAGCTTTCTTT.

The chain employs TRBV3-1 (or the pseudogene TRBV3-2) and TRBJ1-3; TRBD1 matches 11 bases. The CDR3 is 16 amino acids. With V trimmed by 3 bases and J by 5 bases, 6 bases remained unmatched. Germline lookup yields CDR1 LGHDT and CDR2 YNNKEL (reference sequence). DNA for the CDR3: TGTGCCAGCAGCCATCCTGGGACAGGGGGTAGAAACACCATATATTTT. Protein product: CASSHPGTGGRNTIYF.

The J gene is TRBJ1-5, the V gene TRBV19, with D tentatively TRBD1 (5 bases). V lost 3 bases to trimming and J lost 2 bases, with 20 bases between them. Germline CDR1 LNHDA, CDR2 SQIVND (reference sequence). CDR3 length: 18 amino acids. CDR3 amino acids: CASSIQVKGSAGNQPQHF. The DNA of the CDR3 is TGTGCCAGTAGTATTCAGGTTAAGGGGTCAGCTGGCAATCAGCCCCAGCATTTT.

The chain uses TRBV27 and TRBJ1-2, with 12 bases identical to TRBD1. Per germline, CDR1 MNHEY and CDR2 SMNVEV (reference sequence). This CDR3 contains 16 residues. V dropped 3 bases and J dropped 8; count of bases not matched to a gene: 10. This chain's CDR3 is CASSFESGQGARGYTF. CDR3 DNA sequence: TGTGCCAGCAGTTTCGAATCGGGACAGGGGGCAAGGGGCTACACCTTC.

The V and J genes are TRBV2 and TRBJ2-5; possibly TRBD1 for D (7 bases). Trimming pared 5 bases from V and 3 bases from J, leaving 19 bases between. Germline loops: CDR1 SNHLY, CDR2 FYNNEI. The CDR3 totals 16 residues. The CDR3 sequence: CASSPPRGTAEETQYF. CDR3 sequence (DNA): TGTGCCAGCAGTCCCCCCCGCGGGACAGCGGAAGAGACCCAGTACTTC. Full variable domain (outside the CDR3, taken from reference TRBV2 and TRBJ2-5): EPEVTQTPSHQVTQMGQEVILRCVPISNHLYFYWYRQILGQKVEFLVSFYNNEISEKSEIFDDQFSVERPDGSNFTLKIRSTKLEDSAMYFCASSPPRGTAEETQYFGPGTRLLVL.

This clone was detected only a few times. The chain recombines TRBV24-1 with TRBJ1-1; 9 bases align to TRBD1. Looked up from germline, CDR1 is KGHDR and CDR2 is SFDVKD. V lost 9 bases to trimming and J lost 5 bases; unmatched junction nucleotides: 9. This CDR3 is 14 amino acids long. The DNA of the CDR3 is TGTGCCACCCGCGGACAGGGGATGAGGACTGAAGCTTTCTTT. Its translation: CATRGQGMRTEAFF.

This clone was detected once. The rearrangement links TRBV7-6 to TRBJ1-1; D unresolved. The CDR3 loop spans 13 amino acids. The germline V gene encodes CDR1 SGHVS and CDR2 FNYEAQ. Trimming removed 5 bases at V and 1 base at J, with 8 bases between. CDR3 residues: CASSADSNTEAFF. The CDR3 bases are TGTGCCAGCAGCGCCGACTCGAACACTGAAGCTTTCTTT.

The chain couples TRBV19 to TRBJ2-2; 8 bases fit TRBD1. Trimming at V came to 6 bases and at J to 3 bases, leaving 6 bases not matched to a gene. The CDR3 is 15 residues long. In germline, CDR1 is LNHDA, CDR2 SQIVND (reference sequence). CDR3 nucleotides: TGTGCCAGTAGCCCTTTGACAGGGGACACCGGGGAGCTGTTTTTT. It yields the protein CASSPLTGDTGELFF.

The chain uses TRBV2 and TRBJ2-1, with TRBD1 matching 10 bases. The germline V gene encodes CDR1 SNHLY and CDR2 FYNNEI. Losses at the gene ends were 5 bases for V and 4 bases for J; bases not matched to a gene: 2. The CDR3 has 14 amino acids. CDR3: CASSPGQGYNEQFF. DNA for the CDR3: TGTGCCAGCAGTCCGGGACAGGGGTACAATGAGCAGTTCTTC. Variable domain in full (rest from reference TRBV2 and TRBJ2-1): EPEVTQTPSHQVTQMGQEVILRCVPISNHLYFYWYRQILGQKVEFLVSFYNNEISEKSEIFDDQFSVERPDGSNFTLKIRSTKLEDSAMYFCASSPGQGYNEQFFGPGTRLTVL.

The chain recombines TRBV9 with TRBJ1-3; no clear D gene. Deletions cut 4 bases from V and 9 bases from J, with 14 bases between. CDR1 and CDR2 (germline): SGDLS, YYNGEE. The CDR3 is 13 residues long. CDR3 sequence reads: CASSPPSSVTIYF. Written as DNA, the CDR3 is TGTGCCAGCAGCCCTCCAAGTTCGGTCACCATATATTTT.